This TCR beta chain was captured in a study of blood T cells in healthy people across ages. The CDR3 has 14 amino acids. V lost 3 bases and J 5 bases, leaving 11 bases between the germline ends. A second PCR of 7 to 11 cycles used a sample-barcoded 5' primer and a J-beta primer mix. Every cDNA molecule carried a tag from a template-switch adaptor bearing 12 random nucleotides. TCRdb processed the 5' RACE reads anew with MiXCR; each CDR3 protein has one entry. Of around 990,000 distinct CDR3 sequences in the sample, under 40% were seen once. This TCR was sampled from a man between 18 and 35 years old in good health. Sequenced material: blood. The chain has TRBV12-3 or TRBV12-4 and TRBJ1-5; D gene uncertain. The CDR3 here is CASSFPGRHQPQHF. The CDR3, as DNA: TGTGCCAGCAGTTTTCCGGGGAGGCATCAGCCCCAGCATTTT.